This T cell receptor beta chain originates from a study of blood T cell repertoires in COVID-19. CDR3 length equals 12 residues. Germline V lookup: CDR1 SGDLS, CDR2 YYNGEE. The V and J ends lost 1 base and 5 bases respectively, with 6 bases between them. Repertoires were generated with immunoSEQ multiplex PCR, while TCRdb's copy carries only in-frame clones and drops some. The sample carries some 140,000 clones, around 83% recorded once. The chain couples TRBV9 to TRBJ1-2; D is unresolved. The clonotype was recovered from a woman aged 60 to 75 with COVID-19, enrolled during active disease. The sequenced sample was peripheral blood. The CDR3 is CASSVPRYGYTF. DNA of the CDR3: TGTGCCAGCAGCGTACCTAGGTATGGCTACACCTTC.